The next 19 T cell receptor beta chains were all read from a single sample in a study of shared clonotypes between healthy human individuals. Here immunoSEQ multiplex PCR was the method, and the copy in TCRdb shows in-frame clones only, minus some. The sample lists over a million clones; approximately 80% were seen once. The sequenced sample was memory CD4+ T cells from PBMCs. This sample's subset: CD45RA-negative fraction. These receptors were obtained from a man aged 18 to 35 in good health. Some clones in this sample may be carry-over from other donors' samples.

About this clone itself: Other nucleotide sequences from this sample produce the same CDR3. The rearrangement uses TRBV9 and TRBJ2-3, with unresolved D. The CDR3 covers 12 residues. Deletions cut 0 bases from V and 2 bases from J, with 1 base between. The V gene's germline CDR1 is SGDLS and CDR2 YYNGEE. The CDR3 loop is CASSVVTDTQYF. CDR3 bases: TGTGCCAGCAGCGTAGTCACAGATACGCAGTATTTT.

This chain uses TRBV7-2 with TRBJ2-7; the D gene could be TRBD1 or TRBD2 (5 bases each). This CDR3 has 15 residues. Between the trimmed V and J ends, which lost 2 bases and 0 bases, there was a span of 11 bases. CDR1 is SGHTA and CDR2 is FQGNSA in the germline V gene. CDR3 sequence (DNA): TGTGCCAGCAGCTTAATGTCGGGACCCTCCTACGAGCAGTACTTC. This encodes CASSLMSGPSYEQYF.

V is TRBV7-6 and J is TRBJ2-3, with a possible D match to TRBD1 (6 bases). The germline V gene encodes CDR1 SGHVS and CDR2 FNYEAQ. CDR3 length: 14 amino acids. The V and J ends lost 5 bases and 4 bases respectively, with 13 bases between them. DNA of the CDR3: TGTGCCAGCAGCCCAGACAGGCGGCCAGATACGCAGTATTTT. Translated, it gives CASSPDRRPDTQYF.

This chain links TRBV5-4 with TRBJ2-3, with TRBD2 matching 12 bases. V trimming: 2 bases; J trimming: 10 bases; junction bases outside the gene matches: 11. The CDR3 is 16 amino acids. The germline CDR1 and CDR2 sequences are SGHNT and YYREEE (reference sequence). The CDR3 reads CASSFLLAGGVGAQYF. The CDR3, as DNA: TGTGCCAGCAGCTTTTTGCTAGCGGGAGGGGTGGGTGCGCAGTATTTT.

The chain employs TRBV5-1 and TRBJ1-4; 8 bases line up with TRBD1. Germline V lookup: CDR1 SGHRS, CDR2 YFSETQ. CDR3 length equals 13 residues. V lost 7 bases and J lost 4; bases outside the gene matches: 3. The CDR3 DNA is TGCGCCAGCTCAGGGGGCATTAATGAAAAACTGTTTTTT. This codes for CASSGGINEKLFF.

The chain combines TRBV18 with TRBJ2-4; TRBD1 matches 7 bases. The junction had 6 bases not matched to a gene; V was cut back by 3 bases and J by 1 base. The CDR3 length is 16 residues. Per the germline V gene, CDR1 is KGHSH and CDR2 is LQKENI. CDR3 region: CASSPQTGKAKNIQYF. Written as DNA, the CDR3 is TGTGCCAGCTCACCCCAGACAGGGAAGGCCAAAAACATTCAGTACTTC.

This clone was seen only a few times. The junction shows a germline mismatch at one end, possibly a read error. As DNA, the CDR3 is TGTGCCAGTAGTGTAGAGGGAGATACGCAGTATTTT. Protein sequence: CASSVEGDTQYF. The chain is built from TRBV19 and TRBJ2-3; TRBD2 is a possible D gene (5 bases). Germline loops: CDR1 LNHDA, CDR2 SQIVND (reference sequence). The length of the CDR3 is 12 residues.

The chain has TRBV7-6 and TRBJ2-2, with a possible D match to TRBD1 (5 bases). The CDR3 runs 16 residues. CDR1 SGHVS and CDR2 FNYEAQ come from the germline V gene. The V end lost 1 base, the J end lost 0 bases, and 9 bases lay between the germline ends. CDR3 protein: CASSLEVRANTGELFF. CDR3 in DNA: TGTGCCAGCAGCTTAGAAGTCAGGGCGAACACCGGGGAGCTGTTTTTT.

The CDR3 bases are TGTGCCAGCACCCCGGACAGGGGAGGTGGGTACGAGCAGTACTTC. Protein product: CASTPDRGGGYEQYF. The V gene is TRBV6-5, the J gene TRBJ2-7; 9 nucleotides match TRBD1. J gave up 4 bases and V 7 bases, and 11 bases lay outside the gene matches. Germline V gives CDR1 MNHEY, CDR2 SVGAGI. The CDR3 is 15 residues long.

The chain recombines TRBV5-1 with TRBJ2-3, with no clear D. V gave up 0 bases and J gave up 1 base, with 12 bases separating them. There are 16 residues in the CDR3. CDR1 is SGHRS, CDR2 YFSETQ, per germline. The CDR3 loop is CASSLGLPDGTDTQYF. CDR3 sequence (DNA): TGCGCCAGCAGCTTGGGTCTACCAGATGGCACAGATACGCAGTATTTT.

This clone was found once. CDR3 DNA sequence: TGTGCCAGCAGCCCAACCCAATTTCCGGGACGGGGGTACACCGGGGAGCTGTTTTTT. Its protein product is CASSPTQFPGRGYTGELFF. The genes are TRBV7-9 and TRBJ2-2; possible D gene TRBD2, 6 bases. Trimming took 5 bases from V and 3 from J, leaving 25 bases between them. Per the germline V gene, CDR1 is SEHNR and CDR2 is FQNEAQ (reference sequence). CDR3 length: 19 amino acids.

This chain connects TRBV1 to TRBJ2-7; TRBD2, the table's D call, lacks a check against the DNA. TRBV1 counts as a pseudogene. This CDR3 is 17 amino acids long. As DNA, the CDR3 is TGCACCAGCAGCCAAGAGGGGGCAGCGGGAGGGGCCTACGAGCAGTACTTC. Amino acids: CTSSQEGAAGGAYEQYF.

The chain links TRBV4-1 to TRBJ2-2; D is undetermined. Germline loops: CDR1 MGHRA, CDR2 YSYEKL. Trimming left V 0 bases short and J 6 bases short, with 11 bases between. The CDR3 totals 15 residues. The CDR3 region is CASSQEGRFAGELFF. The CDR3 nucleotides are TGCGCCAGCAGCCAAGAGGGAAGGTTCGCCGGGGAGCTGTTTTTT.

CDR3 sequence: CASRTASTDTQYF. CDR3 DNA sequence: TGTGCCAGTAGAACAGCTAGCACAGATACGCAGTATTTT. The chain employs TRBV19 and TRBJ2-3; unclear D gene. CDR3 length: 13 amino acids. Germline CDR1 reads LNHDA; CDR2 reads SQIVND (reference sequence). V lost 6 bases, J lost 0 bases, and 7 bases lay in between.

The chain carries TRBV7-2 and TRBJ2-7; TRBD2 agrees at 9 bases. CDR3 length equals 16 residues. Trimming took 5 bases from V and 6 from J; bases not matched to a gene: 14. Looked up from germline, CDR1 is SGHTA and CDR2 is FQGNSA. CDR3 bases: TGTGCCAGCAGCCCCACCGGGACTAGCTTTCGGTCCGAGCAGTACTTC. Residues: CASSPTGTSFRSEQYF.

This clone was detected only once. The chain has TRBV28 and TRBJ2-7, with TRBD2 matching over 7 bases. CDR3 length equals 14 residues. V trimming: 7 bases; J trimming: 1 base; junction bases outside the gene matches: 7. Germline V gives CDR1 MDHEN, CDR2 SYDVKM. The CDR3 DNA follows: TGTGCCAGCACCCTGGGAGGGGAGTCCTACGAGCAGTACTTC. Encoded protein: CASTLGGESYEQYF.

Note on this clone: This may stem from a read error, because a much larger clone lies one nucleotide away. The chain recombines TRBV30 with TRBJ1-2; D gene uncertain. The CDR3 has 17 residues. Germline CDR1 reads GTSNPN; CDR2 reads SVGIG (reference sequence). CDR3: CAWSVRPPARFDYGYAF. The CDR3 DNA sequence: TGTGCCTGGAGTGTACGTCCCCCGGCGAGGTTCGACTATGGCTACGCCTTC.

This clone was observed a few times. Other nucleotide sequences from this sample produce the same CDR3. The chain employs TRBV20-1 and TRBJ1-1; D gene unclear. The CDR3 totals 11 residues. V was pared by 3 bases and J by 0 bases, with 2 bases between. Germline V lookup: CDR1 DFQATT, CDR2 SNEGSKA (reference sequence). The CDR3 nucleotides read TGCAGTGCTAGTCTGAACACTGAAGCTTTCTTT. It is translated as CSASLNTEAFF.

The CDR3 DNA follows: TGTGCCAGCAGTATCGGGACTAGCGCCCAACAAGAGACCCAGTACTTC. Encoded protein: CASSIGTSAQQETQYF. The chain carries TRBV27 and TRBJ2-5; 10 bases line up with TRBD2. Germline trimming cut 5 bases from V and 2 bases from J; bases unmatched to any gene: 8. The CDR3 spans 16 residues. The V gene's germline CDR1 is MNHEY and CDR2 SMNVEV (reference sequence).